This paragraph covers one TCR beta chain sequence. Original handling: Estimated nucleated cell counts came from reference gene primer amplification. Repertoires were generated with immunoSEQ multiplex PCR, while TCRdb's copy carries only in-frame clones and drops some. V and J calls and clone size are copied from that table; D and trimming were computed from the DNA. The sample lists a few hundred thousand clones; approximately 85% were seen once. The data were taken from a study of blood T cell repertoires in COVID-19. For the study at large: The origin of the acute and convalescent COVID-19 samples was the United States, Italy and Spain. From T cells, B-cell-depleted T cells, or PBMCs came the material, which was cDNA or gDNA.

Between the trimmed V and J ends, which lost 2 bases and 12 bases, there was a span of 20 bases. Germline V gene sequence: CDR1 GTSNPN, CDR2 SVGIG (reference sequence). CDR3 length equals 15 residues. Sequencing used peripheral blood. This clonotype was obtained from a woman in her twenties or thirties with acute or convalescent COVID-19. The chain links TRBV30 to TRBJ1-6, with a tentative D call TRBD1 (6 bases). CDR3 nucleotide sequence: TGTGCCTGGAGTCCACGGGCGGGGGGCGCGTTACCCCTCCACTTT. Encoded protein: CAWSPRAGGALPLHF.